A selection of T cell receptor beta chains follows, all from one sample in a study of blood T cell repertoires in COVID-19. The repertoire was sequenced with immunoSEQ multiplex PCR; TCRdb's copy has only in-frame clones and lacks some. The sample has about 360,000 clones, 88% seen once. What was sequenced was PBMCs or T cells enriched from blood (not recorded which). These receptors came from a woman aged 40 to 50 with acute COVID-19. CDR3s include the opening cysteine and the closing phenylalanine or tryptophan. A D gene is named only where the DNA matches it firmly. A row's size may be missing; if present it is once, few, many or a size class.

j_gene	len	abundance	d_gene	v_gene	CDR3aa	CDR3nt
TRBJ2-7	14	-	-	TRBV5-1	CASSLALEVGEQYF	TGCGCCAGCAGCTTGGCCTTGGAGGTGGGGGAGCAGTACTTC
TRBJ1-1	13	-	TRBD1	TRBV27	CASSGTGGTEAFF	TGTGCCAGCAGTGGTACAGGGGGCACTGAAGCTTTCTTT
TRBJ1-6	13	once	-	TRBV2	CASSRDYNSPLHF	TGTGCCAGCAGCAGGGACTATAATTCACCCCTCCACTTT
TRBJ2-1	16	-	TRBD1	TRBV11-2	CASSPRTGGAYNEQFF	TGTGCCAGCAGCCCAAGGACAGGGGGCGCATACAATGAGCAGTTCTTC
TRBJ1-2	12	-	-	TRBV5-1	CASSLDRAGYTF	TGCGCCAGCAGCTTGGACAGGGCTGGCTACACCTTC
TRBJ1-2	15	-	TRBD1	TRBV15	CATSTTGAVLYGYTF	TGTGCCACCAGCACTACAGGGGCGGTACTCTATGGCTACACCTTC
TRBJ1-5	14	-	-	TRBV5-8	CASSLGRGNQPQHF	TGTGCCAGCAGCTTAGGCAGGGGCAATCAGCCCCAGCATTTT
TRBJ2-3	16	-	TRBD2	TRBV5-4	CASSLSAGGNTDTQYF	TGTGCCAGCAGCTTGTCCGCGGGGGGAAACACAGATACGCAGTATTTT
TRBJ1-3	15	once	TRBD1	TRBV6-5	CASSRGQGAGNTIYF	TGTGCCAGCAGTCGGGGACAGGGGGCAGGAAACACCATATATTTT
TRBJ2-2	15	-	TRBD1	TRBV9	CASSVWTGHTGELFF	TGTGCCAGCAGCGTCTGGACAGGGCACACCGGGGAGCTGTTTTTT
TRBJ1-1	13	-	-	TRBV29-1	CSVDGGAYTEAFF	TGCAGCGTTGATGGGGGGGCGTACACTGAAGCTTTCTTT
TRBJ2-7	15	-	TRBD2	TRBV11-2	CASSLVAGNTYEQYF	TGTGCCAGCAGCTTAGTAGCGGGGAATACCTACGAGCAGTACTTC
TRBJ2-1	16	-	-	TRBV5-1	CASSLPLPSSYNEQFF	TGCGCCAGCAGCCTTCCCCTCCCTAGCTCCTACAATGAGCAGTTCTTC
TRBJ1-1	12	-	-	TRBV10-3	CAISEGGDEAFF	TGTGCCATCAGTGAGGGAGGGGATGAAGCTTTCTTT